Each of the 2 T cell receptor beta chains below was sequenced from the same sample in a study of identical twins. TCRdb itself ran the 5' RACE reads through MiXCR, one entry per CDR3 protein. Of around 670,000 distinct CDR3 sequences in the sample, 6.1% are singletons; the top ten hold under 2%. Sample: naive T cells sorted from blood. The receptors derive from a man between 18 and 29 years old in good health.

This clonotype was recorded at least ten times. V and J are TRBV25-1 and TRBJ2-2, with a tentative D call TRBD1 (6 bases). Germline loops: CDR1 MGHDK, CDR2 SYGVNS. CDR3 length: 15 amino acids. Trimming left V 5 bases short and J 8 bases short, with 18 bases between. The CDR3 sequence: CASSNLGARVGELFF. As DNA, the CDR3 is TGTGCCAGCAGTAACTTGGGGGCCCGGGTTGGGGAGCTGTTTTTT.

This clonotype was observed many times. Compared with germline, one end of the junction differs, possibly owing to a read error. This chain joins TRBV12-3 or TRBV12-4 and TRBJ2-6; D call uncertain. The CDR3 spans 15 residues. CDR3 protein: CASSPPGSGANVLTF. In DNA, the CDR3 is TGCGCCAGCAGCCCTCCCGGCTCTGGGGCCAACGTCCTGACTTTC.